Listed below are T cell receptor beta chains from one sample, sequenced in a study of Ad26.COV2.S vaccination and SARS-CoV-2 variants. TCRdb's table, derived via immunoSEQ multiplex PCR, lists solely in-frame clones and lacks some. The data show hundreds of thousands of clones, about 90% seen once. Here the sequenced sample was peripheral blood, taken in a trial of Ad26.COV2.S vaccine versus placebo. The receptors derive from a person aged 18-60 years who received the Ad26.COV2.S COVID-19 vaccine or a placebo. CDR3s leave out the opening cysteine and the closing phenylalanine or tryptophan.

cdr3_length: 11
v_call: TRBV5-4
j_call: TRBJ1-1
cdr3_aa: ASSFGMNTEAF

cdr3_length: 13
v_call: TRBV5-4
j_call: TRBJ2-2
cdr3_aa: ASSFGGGVGGELF

cdr3_length: 13
v_call: TRBV18
j_call: TRBJ2-1
cdr3_aa: ASSPNPGGMNEQF

cdr3_length: 11
v_call: TRBV5-4
j_call: TRBJ1-2
cdr3_aa: ASRPTGSYGYT

cdr3_length: 14
v_call: TRBV3-1/TRBV3-2
j_call: TRBJ2-1
cdr3_aa: ASSRGGLGVYNEQF

cdr3_length: 13
v_call: TRBV6-4
j_call: TRBJ2-3
cdr3_aa: ASSDLGAHTDTQY

cdr3_length: 10
v_call: TRBV12-3/TRBV12-4
j_call: TRBJ1-2
cdr3_aa: ASSFEGYGYT

cdr3_length: 14
v_call: TRBV4-3
j_call: TRBJ2-1
cdr3_aa: ASSQEGGIRFDEQF

cdr3_length: 13
v_call: TRBV18
j_call: TRBJ1-1
cdr3_aa: ASSPNDNMNTEAF

cdr3_length: 12
v_call: TRBV5-6
j_call: TRBJ1-3
cdr3_aa: ASSGGDRRNTIY

cdr3_length: 10
v_call: TRBV6-6
j_call: TRBJ1-1
cdr3_aa: ASSYSAAEAF

cdr3_length: 12
v_call: TRBV29-1
j_call: TRBJ1-5
cdr3_aa: SVSAGGGNQPQH

cdr3_length: 14
v_call: TRBV9
j_call: TRBJ2-1
cdr3_aa: ASSEGLSSGENEQF

cdr3_length: 13
v_call: TRBV2
j_call: TRBJ2-1
cdr3_aa: ASTLRTDSYNEQF

cdr3_length: 11
v_call: TRBV19
j_call: TRBJ1-5
cdr3_aa: ASSATGEQPQH